These 2 T cell receptor beta chains came from one sample sequenced in a study of cytomegalovirus exposure and HLA in healthy donors (dated by TCRdb to the late 2010s). Library method: the immunoSEQ multiplex PCR assay. For the multiplex PCR, a mixture combining 60 forward primers for TCR Vbeta segments and 13 reverse primers for TCR Jbeta segments was used. What TCRdb holds here is the immuneACCESS table cut down to in-frame rearrangements. Part of the clones is not present; checked against another copy, under half of the missing clones reflect an unresolved V gene, and the others are unexplained. In this sample the table shows 100,000 to 150,000 clones, about 80% of which occur a single time. 7.5% to 9% of the sample lies in the top ten. The sample was PBMCs. These receptors were obtained from a female donor in good health and CMV-seropositive.

The V gene is TRBV19, the J gene TRBJ1-2; D is undetermined. There are 15 residues in the CDR3. Germline loops: CDR1 LNHDA, CDR2 SQIVND (reference sequence). Trimming pared 7 bases from V and 8 bases from J, leaving 23 bases between. CDR3 DNA sequence: TGTGCCAGTACCACCTCTAGTGAGGCAGTCGGAGGCTACACCTTC. It is translated as CASTTSSEAVGGYTF.

This sequence joins TRBV6-1 and TRBJ2-7; D not resolved. V lost 2 bases and J 1 base, leaving 9 bases between the germline ends. This CDR3 contains 14 residues. CDR1 is MNHNS and CDR2 is SASEGT in the germline V gene. CDR3 protein: CASSELRSSYEQYF. The CDR3 nucleotides read TGTGCCAGCAGTGAATTAAGGAGTTCCTACGAGCAGTACTTC.